This is a list of T cell receptor beta chains from one sample in a study of T cell changes during pregnancy in multiple sclerosis. Clones were sequenced by immunoSEQ multiplex PCR, and TCRdb holds only the in-frame ones, with some missing. Here the sample spans approximately 70,000 clones, 91% being singletons. The sequencing here drew on peripheral blood, taken in the third trimester of pregnancy. These TCRs come from a female donor in good health, enrolled as a control in a pregnancy study. Both conserved end residues are part of each CDR3. Clone size is given for some rows only: seen once, a few or many times, or a class if the clone is expanded.

v_call	j_call	clone_size	cdr3_aa
TRBV7-8	TRBJ1-2	.	CASSLPTGTGVLGYGYTF
TRBV5-1	TRBJ2-2	few	CASSLGQADGELFF
TRBV6-6	TRBJ2-7	.	CASSYSSSGGLYEQYF
TRBV29-1	TRBJ1-4	.	CSAERGNNEKLFF
TRBV14	TRBJ2-5	.	CASSQQAGGIPYQETQYF
TRBV5-1	TRBJ1-1	.	CASSFGQGRTEAFF
TRBV28	TRBJ2-5	.	CASRFRTGSRRETQYF
TRBV5-1	TRBJ2-7	.	CASSLGQGARQYF
TRBV18	TRBJ2-7	.	CASSEGRTYEQYF
TRBV7-2	TRBJ1-6	.	CASSLDKGRGNSPLHF
TRBV20-1	TRBJ2-5	.	CSARGPQVWYF
TRBV4-1	TRBJ1-3	once	CASSQGYTRAHSGNTIYF
TRBV6-6	TRBJ1-5	.	CASRTQGFQPQHF
TRBV5-1	TRBJ2-3	.	CASSKGLAGGRADTQYF
TRBV6-1	TRBJ2-7	.	CASKRDRGSHEQYF
TRBV2	TRBJ2-7	.	CASSPLAVVEQYF
TRBV6-5	TRBJ1-6	.	CASSYSRDINSPLHF
TRBV4-1	TRBJ2-1	.	CASSHPTGLAGSTYNEQFF
TRBV21-1	TRBJ2-5	.	CASSTTSGRATETQYF
TRBV7-9	TRBJ2-7	.	CASSFQRGYEQYF
TRBV4-1	TRBJ1-5	.	CASSQEGVGNQPQHF
TRBV11-1	TRBJ2-5	.	CASSPYSGGETQYF
TRBV11-2	TRBJ1-2	once	CASSLDRGYYGYTF
TRBV18	TRBJ2-2	.	CASSPLGQGNTGELFF
TRBV14	TRBJ2-3	.	CASSQVQGTDTQYF
TRBV19	TRBJ2-7	.	CASSIPGFSGSSWYEQYF
TRBV6-5	TRBJ1-5	.	CASSRDRGKNQPQHF
TRBV11-2	TRBJ1-6	.	CASSRQGQGRNSPLHF
TRBV13	TRBJ2-3	.	CASSMDRFTDTQYF
TRBV19	TRBJ1-2	.	CASSSDRNYGYTF
TRBV27	TRBJ1-5	.	CASSFDRRSAQHF
TRBV4-2	TRBJ1-4	.	CASSQDPTGGYGKLFF
TRBV14	TRBJ2-3	.	CASSQDLAGKATDTQYF
TRBV5-1	TRBJ1-1	.	CASTSGGRIRNTEAFF
TRBV11-2	TRBJ2-3	.	CASSLNPPLSTDTQYF
TRBV7-9	TRBJ2-7	.	CASSLEGGGHYEQYF
TRBV7-2	TRBJ1-1	.	CAIKQGLNTEAFF
TRBV2	TRBJ2-2	.	CASSDRRGELFF
TRBV4-2	TRBJ2-7	once	CASSSDLAGNSYEQYF